Listed below are T cell receptor beta chains from one sample, sequenced in a study of blood T cell repertoires in COVID-19. The repertoire was sequenced with immunoSEQ multiplex PCR; TCRdb's copy has only in-frame clones and lacks some. The sample lists around 45,000 clones; 80% to 90% were seen once. Input material: peripheral blood. The source of these receptors is a human donor in a cohort sampled during active COVID-19. The CDR3 runs from the conserved cysteine through the conserved F or W. A D gene is named only where the DNA matches it firmly. Only part of the rows carry a size: once, few, many, or a class if the clone is expanded.

D,J,V,length,size,DNA,CDR3
NA,TRBJ1-2,TRBV9,17,NA,TGTGCCAGCAGCGCGAGCCTCCGGGACACCACTAACTATGGCTACACCTTC,CASSASLRDTTNYGYTF
NA,TRBJ1-3,TRBV5-1,16,NA,TGCGCCAGCAGCCAAGGGACTTTACGCTCTGGAAACACCATATATTTT,CASSQGTLRSGNTIYF
NA,TRBJ2-7,TRBV13,13,NA,TGTGCCAGCAGCCTTGGACAGCACTACGAGCAGTACTTC,CASSLGQHYEQYF
TRBD1,TRBJ1-2,TRBV4-2,15,NA,TGTGCCAGCAGCCAAGTAGGTGACAGGGTCCGTGGCTACACCTTC,CASSQVGDRVRGYTF
NA,TRBJ2-7,TRBV7-2,15,NA,TGTGCCAGCAGCTTAGTTGCGGGGAGCCTCTACGAGCAGTACTTC,CASSLVAGSLYEQYF
TRBD2,TRBJ2-3,TRBV4-1,17,NA,TGCGCCAGCAGCCAAGAAGCGGGGAGCGGGGGGGCAGATACGCAGTATTTT,CASSQEAGSGGADTQYF
TRBD2,TRBJ2-1,TRBV4-1,17,NA,TGCGCCAGCAGCCAAGATGCCGGGGGGGTTCCCTACAATGAGCAGTTCTTC,CASSQDAGGVPYNEQFF
TRBD1,TRBJ2-7,TRBV7-9,16,NA,TGTGCCAGCAGCTCAAGACCGGGACAGGGAACTTACGAGCAGTACTTC,CASSSRPGQGTYEQYF
NA,TRBJ1-1,TRBV7-9,18,NA,TGTGCCAGCACCAACCAGGTGGGGGCAGGGACGGTGGGCACTGAAGCTTTCTTT,CASTNQVGAGTVGTEAFF
TRBD2,TRBJ2-7,TRBV27,16,NA,TGTGCCAGCAGTTTCCCAACTAGCGGGGTTGGCTACGAGCAGTACTTC,CASSFPTSGVGYEQYF
NA,TRBJ2-2,TRBV6-4,15,NA,TGTGCCAGCAGTGACTCCCTACAGGGCTCCGGGGAGCTGTTTTTT,CASSDSLQGSGELFF
NA,TRBJ1-5,TRBV13,12,NA,TGTGCCAGCAGCTTCTTCAATCAGCCCCAGCATTTT,CASSFFNQPQHF
NA,TRBJ2-6,TRBV6-5,15,once,TGTGCCAGCAGATCCGACAGATCTGGGGCCAACGTCCTGACTTTC,CASRSDRSGANVLTF
TRBD1,TRBJ2-5,TRBV14,16,NA,TGTGCCAGCAGCCATTTGGAGACAGGGGGGATAGAGACCCAGTACTTC,CASSHLETGGIETQYF
NA,TRBJ2-7,TRBV1,15,NA,TGCACCAGCAAGATAGCGGGGGGGCTGGTTTACGAGCAGTACTTC,CTSKIAGGLVYEQYF
TRBD2,TRBJ2-5,TRBV7-9,16,NA,TGTGCCAGCAGTTCGACCACTAGCGGGGACCAAGAGACCCAGTACTTC,CASSSTTSGDQETQYF
TRBD2,TRBJ2-1,TRBV4-2,17,NA,TGTGCCAGCAGCAAAAGTTATAGCGGGGGGGCGAAGGGTGAGCAGTTCTTC,CASSKSYSGGAKGEQFF
TRBD2,TRBJ2-7,TRBV5-1,15,NA,TGCGCCAGCAGCCGACTAGCGGGGGACACCTACGAGCAGTACTTC,CASSRLAGDTYEQYF
TRBD1,TRBJ1-1,TRBV6-6,16,NA,TGTGCCAGCAGTTACCCCACGACAGGGGAAAACACTGAAGCTTTCTTT,CASSYPTTGENTEAFF
TRBD1,TRBJ2-7,TRBV13,13,once,TGTGCCAGCAGCTTGCAGGGGGCCTACGAGCAGTACTTC,CASSLQGAYEQYF
TRBD1,TRBJ2-3,TRBV5-1,16,NA,TGCGCCAGCAGCGAGACCGGGACAGCAAGGGCAGATACGCAGTATTTT,CASSETGTARADTQYF
TRBD1,TRBJ2-1,TRBV18,15,NA,TGTGCCAGCTCGCAACAGGGGAGTTCCTACAATGAGCAGTTCTTC,CASSQQGSSYNEQFF
NA,TRBJ1-4,TRBV7-9,14,NA,TGTGCCAGCAGCTTTACGGGATCTAATGAAAAACTGTTTTTT,CASSFTGSNEKLFF
NA,TRBJ2-4,TRBV11-2,16,NA,TGTGCCAGCAGCTTAGTAGCAGCGATAGCCAAAAACATTCAGTACTTC,CASSLVAAIAKNIQYF
NA,TRBJ1-1,TRBV7-9,15,NA,TGTGCCAGCAGCCAAAGTGGGCGATTAGGCACTGAAGCTTTCTTT,CASSQSGRLGTEAFF
TRBD1,TRBJ2-5,TRBV5-1,14,NA,TGCGCCAGCAGCGTGACAGGGGGACAAGAGACCCAGTACTTC,CASSVTGGQETQYF
NA,TRBJ1-3,TRBV5-1,13,NA,TGCGCCAGCAGCGAGGACAGTCTAAACACCATATATTTT,CASSEDSLNTIYF
NA,TRBJ1-6,TRBV10-3,16,NA,TGTGCCATCAGTGAGTCCAACCCCGGGGGTGGCTCACCCCTCCACTTT,CAISESNPGGGSPLHF
NA,TRBJ2-7,TRBV12-5,11,NA,TGTGCTAGTGGGTGGTACGGCGAGCAGTACTTC,CASGWYGEQYF
NA,TRBJ2-7,TRBV7-9,15,NA,TGTGCCAGCAGCTTAGCGGGGCTTCGGTCCTACGAGCAGTACTTC,CASSLAGLRSYEQYF
TRBD2,TRBJ2-3,TRBV6-5,15,few,TGTGCCAGCAGCGCGACTAGCGGGCATCTAGATACGCAGTATTTT,CASSATSGHLDTQYF
NA,TRBJ1-3,TRBV9,17,NA,TGTGCCAGCAGCGTAGGAGGGAGTGCGAGGACTGGAAACACCATATATTTT,CASSVGGSARTGNTIYF
NA,TRBJ2-7,TRBV7-9,13,NA,TGTGCCAGCAGCGGTACTACCTCCTACGAGCAGTACTTC,CASSGTTSYEQYF
NA,TRBJ2-3,TRBV21-1,17,NA,TGTGCCAGCAGCAAAGCAGGACGGGGGGATAGAGCAGATACGCAGTATTTT,CASSKAGRGDRADTQYF
NA,TRBJ2-3,TRBV3-1/TRBV3-2,14,NA,TGTGCCAGCAGCCCCTGGGAGAGCACAGATACGCAGTATTTT,CASSPWESTDTQYF
TRBD2,TRBJ2-3,TRBV14,16,NA,TGTGCCAGCAGCCAGTCTAGCGGGGTTTGGACAGATACGCAGTATTTT,CASSQSSGVWTDTQYF
NA,TRBJ1-1,TRBV2,14,NA,TGTGCCAGCAGTGTTACAGCCGTGAACACTGAAGCTTTCTTT,CASSVTAVNTEAFF
TRBD2,TRBJ2-3,TRBV9,15,NA,TGTGCCAGCAGCGTCTCACTAGCGGGGCAAGATACGCAGTATTTT,CASSVSLAGQDTQYF
NA,TRBJ1-2,TRBV3-1/TRBV3-2,14,NA,TGTGCCAGCAGCCAGATCGACGGGGACTATGGCTACACCTTC,CASSQIDGDYGYTF
NA,TRBJ2-1,TRBV19,13,NA,TGTGCCAGTAGTATAGGGATTTCGGCGGGGCAGTTCTTC,CASSIGISAGQFF
NA,TRBJ1-1,TRBV18,13,NA,TGTGCCAGCTCACCACGTCAGAACACTGAAGCTTTCTTT,CASSPRQNTEAFF
NA,TRBJ2-7,TRBV6-2/TRBV6-3,15,NA,TGTGCCAGCAGCGGAGGGGGAGGGGGATCCTACGAGCAGTACTTC,CASSGGGGGSYEQYF
NA,TRBJ2-7,TRBV21-1,19,NA,TGTGCCAGCGGACCGGGACAGGGGGTTATTATTGATCAATTGGGCGAGCAGTACTTC,CASGPGQGVIIDQLGEQYF
NA,TRBJ2-5,TRBV11-3,13,NA,TGTGCCAGCAGCTCCGGGGTGCGGGAGACCCAGTACTTC,CASSSGVRETQYF
NA,TRBJ1-5,TRBV10-1,13,NA,TGCGCCAGCACGATGAGAGGGCATCAGCCCCAGCATTTT,CASTMRGHQPQHF
NA,TRBJ1-1,TRBV18,13,NA,TGTGCCAGCACAACGTCAGGGGACACTGAAGCTTTCTTT,CASTTSGDTEAFF
NA,TRBJ2-5,TRBV19,18,NA,TGTGCCAGTAGTATAGGGACAGGGCAATTACTAGCGCTGGAGACCCAGTACTTC,CASSIGTGQLLALETQYF
NA,TRBJ2-1,TRBV7-8,14,NA,TGTGCCAGCGTTTGGGGCAGGGCCTACAATGAGCAGTTCTTC,CASVWGRAYNEQFF
NA,TRBJ1-1,TRBV5-1,13,NA,TGCGCCAGCAGCTTGAACGAGCCAAGGGGAGCTTTCTTT,CASSLNEPRGAFF